The present entry profiles one T cell receptor (beta chain) with its context. These data are taken from a study of beta chain features in type 1 diabetes. The CDR3 is 14 amino acids. Sequenced material consisted of expressed TCRB transcripts (all of the isolated RNA was reverse transcribed). Profiling relied on immunoSEQ multiplex PCR, and the TCRdb table lists in-frame clones only, not all of them. The sample carries 860,000 or so clones, under 20% recorded once. V and J are TRBV21-1 and TRBJ2-7; TRBD2, the table's D call, lacks a check against the DNA. TRBV21-1 is classified as a pseudogene. What was sequenced was naive CD4+ T cells from blood. The receptor was isolated from a woman younger than 35 in good health. DNA for the CDR3: TGTGCCAGCAGCAAAGGAAGAGGGCCCTACGAGCAGTACTTC. It is translated as CASSKGRGPYEQYF.